The source of this T cell receptor beta chain is a study of OX40 agonist ivuxolimab in advanced cancers. Data came from immunoSEQ multiplex PCR; TCRdb stores just in-frame clones and leaves some out. This table has 60,000 to 75,000 clones, around 83% appearing once. The CDR3 spans 14 residues. CDR1 is MNHEY and CDR2 is SVGAGI in the germline V gene. V lost 2 bases, J lost 4 bases, and 0 bases stayed unmatched. This clone was recorded a few times. The clonotype was recovered from an adult with an advanced solid tumor such as melanoma, head and neck, liver or kidney cancer. The sequences come from CD4+ or CD8+ T cells sorted from blood, collected in a trial of the OX40 agonist ivuxolimab. The chain joins TRBV6-5 to TRBJ2-3, with 10 bases fitting TRBD1. CDR3 DNA: TGTGCCAGCAGTTACGACAGGGGGCCAGATACGCAGTATTTT. Its translation: CASSYDRGPDTQYF.